These 8 T cell receptor beta chains were all obtained from the same sample, sequenced in a study of T cell repertoires in cytomegalovirus infection (dated by TCRdb to the late 2010s). The treatment or condition label on this specimen signifies: in vitro stimulation with specific CMV peptide epitopes to enrich CMV-specific T cells. The antigens of these receptors remain unknown. TCRdb names Illumina HiSeq 1500 as the instrument used. TCRdb reran the public reads through fastp at Q25 and MiXCR, keeping productive beta chains. Identical CDR3 proteins give one entry, which carries the most common genes and DNA. The sample has around 800,000 distinct CDR3 sequences on record, 32% of them singletons. Of the sample, 12% is held by the ten largest clones. This specimen consisted of cultured CD8+ T cells from PBMCs, obtained from culture after CMV antigen stimulation. These receptors all stem from a human donor in good health (CMV status not recorded). Some clones in this sample may be carry-over from other donors' samples.

CDR3 loop: CASSYMDTGELFF. DNA of the CDR3: TGTGCCAGTAGTTATATGGACACCGGGGAGCTGTTTTTT. The V call is TRBV19, the J call TRBJ2-2, with D unresolved. This CDR3 is 13 amino acids long. CDR1 and CDR2 (germline): LNHDA, SQIVND (reference sequence). Trimming cost V 5 bases and J 3 bases, with 7 bases left between them. Complete variable domain (other parts from reference TRBV19 and TRBJ2-2): DGGITQSPKYLFRKEGQNVTLSCEQNLNHDAMYWYRQDPGQGLRLIYYSQIVNDFQKGDIAEGYSVSREKKESFPLTVTSAQKNPTAFYLCASSYMDTGELFFGEGSRLTVL.

The rearrangement joins TRBV5-6 to TRBJ1-2; D is uncertain. Trimming cost V 4 bases and J 1 base, with 17 bases left between them. The length of the CDR3 is 16 residues. Germline V CDR1 and CDR2: SGHDT, YYEEEE. DNA for the CDR3: TGTGCCAGCAGCGGACGGACGGAATACCATAACTATGGCTACACCTTC. Its translation is CASSGRTEYHNYGYTF.

The chain recombines TRBV6-5 with TRBJ1-1; possible D gene TRBD1, 5 bases. The CDR3 runs 15 residues. Trimming cost V 2 bases and J 2 bases, with 12 bases left between them. In germline, CDR1 is MNHEY, CDR2 SVGAGI. The CDR3 coding sequence is TGTGCCAGCAGTTACGGGGTTAGGGGCAACACTGAAGCTTTCTTT. The encoded protein is CASSYGVRGNTEAFF.

The chain has TRBV18 and TRBJ1-2; no definite D call. Between the trimmed V and J ends, which lost 3 bases and 6 bases, there was a span of 8 bases. The CDR3 is 12 residues long. Germline CDR1 and CDR2: KGHSH and LQKENI. The CDR3 DNA is TGTGCCAGCTCACCCTCGGATAATGGCTACACCTTC. It encodes CASSPSDNGYTF.

This chain uses TRBV4-2 with TRBJ2-1; 8 nucleotides match TRBD2. V dropped 2 bases and J dropped 0; count of bases not matched to a gene: 6. The CDR3 has 17 residues. The germline gives CDR1 LGHNA, CDR2 YNFKEQ. The CDR3 DNA is TGTGCCAGCAGCCAAACCCTTAGCGGGGCCTCCTACAATGAGCAGTTCTTC. It is translated as CASSQTLSGASYNEQFF.

This chain links TRBV6-1 with TRBJ2-7; D may be TRBD1 (5 bases). CDR1 and CDR2 from the germline V gene are MNHNS and SASEGT. V was shortened by 0 bases and J by 5 bases, with 11 bases between the two germline ends. This CDR3 region has 14 residues. The CDR3 reads CASSEAKGKNEQYF. In DNA form, the CDR3 reads TGTGCCAGCAGTGAAGCGAAGGGGAAAAACGAGCAGTACTTC.

The V call is TRBV7-6, the J call TRBJ2-3; D ambiguous. CDR1 is SGHVS, CDR2 FNYEAQ, per germline. Trimming took off 5 bases at V and 3 bases at J, with 12 bases between the two ends. The CDR3 sequence is 14 residues long. The CDR3 DNA reads as TGTGCCAGCAGCCCGGCCCTAGGAACAGATACGCAGTATTTT. Encoded protein: CASSPALGTDTQYF.

As to this clonotype: A read error may be the cause here, since a much bigger clone is one base away. The gene calls are TRBV12-3 or TRBV12-4 and TRBJ1-1, with D unclear. This CDR3 has 13 residues. Trimming removed 7 bases at V and 0 bases at J, with 9 bases between. The CDR3 spells CASKPKVNTEAFF. The CDR3 nucleotides are TGTGCCAGCAAACCCAAGGTGAACACTGAAGCTTTCTTT.